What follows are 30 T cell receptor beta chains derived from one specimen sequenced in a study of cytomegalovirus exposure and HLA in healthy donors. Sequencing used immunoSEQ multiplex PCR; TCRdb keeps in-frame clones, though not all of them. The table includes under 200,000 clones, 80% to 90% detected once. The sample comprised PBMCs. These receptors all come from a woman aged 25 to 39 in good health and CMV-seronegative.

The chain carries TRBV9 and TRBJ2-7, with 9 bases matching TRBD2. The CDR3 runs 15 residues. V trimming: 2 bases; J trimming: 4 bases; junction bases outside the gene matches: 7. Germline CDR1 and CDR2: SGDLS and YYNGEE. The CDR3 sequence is CASSVGSGSQYEQYF. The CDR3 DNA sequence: TGTGCCAGCAGCGTTGGTAGCGGGAGTCAATACGAGCAGTACTTC. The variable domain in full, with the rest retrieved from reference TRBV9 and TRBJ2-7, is DSGVTQTPKHLITATGQRVTLRCSPRSGDLSVYWYQQSLDQGLQFLIQYYNGEERAKGNILERFSAQQFPDLHSELNLSSLELGDSALYFCASSVGSGSQYEQYFGPGTRLTVT.

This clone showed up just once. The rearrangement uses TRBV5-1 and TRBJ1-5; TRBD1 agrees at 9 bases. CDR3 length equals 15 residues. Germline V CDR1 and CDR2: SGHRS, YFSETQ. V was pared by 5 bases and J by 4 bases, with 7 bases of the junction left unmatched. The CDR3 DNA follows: TGCGCCAGCAGACTGGACAGGGGTCCAAATCAGCCCCAGCATTTT. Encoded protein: CASRLDRGPNQPQHF.

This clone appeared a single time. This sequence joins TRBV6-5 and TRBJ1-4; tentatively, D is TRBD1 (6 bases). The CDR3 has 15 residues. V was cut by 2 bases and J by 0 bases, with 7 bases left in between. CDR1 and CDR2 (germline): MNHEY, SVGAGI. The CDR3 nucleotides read TGTGCCAGCAGTTACGAGGGGGCAACTAATGAAAAACTGTTTTTT. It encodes CASSYEGATNEKLFF.

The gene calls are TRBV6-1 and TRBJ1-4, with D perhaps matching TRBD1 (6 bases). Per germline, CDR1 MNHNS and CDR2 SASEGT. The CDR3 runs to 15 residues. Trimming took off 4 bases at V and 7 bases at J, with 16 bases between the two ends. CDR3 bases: TGTGCCAGCAGTGCCTGGGACAAGATGAGTGAAAAACTGTTTTTT. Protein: CASSAWDKMSEKLFF.

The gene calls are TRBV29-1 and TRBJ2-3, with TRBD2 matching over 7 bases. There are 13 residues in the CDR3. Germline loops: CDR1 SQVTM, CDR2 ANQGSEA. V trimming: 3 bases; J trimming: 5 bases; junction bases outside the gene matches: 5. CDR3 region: CSVERGKRDTQYF. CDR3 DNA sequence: TGCAGCGTTGAGCGGGGGAAAAGAGATACGCAGTATTTT.

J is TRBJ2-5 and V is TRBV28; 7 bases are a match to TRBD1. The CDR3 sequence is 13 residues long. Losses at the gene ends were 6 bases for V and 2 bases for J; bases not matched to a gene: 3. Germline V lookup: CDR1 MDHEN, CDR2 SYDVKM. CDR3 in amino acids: CASRPGQQETQYF. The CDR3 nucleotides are TGTGCCAGCAGACCGGGACAGCAAGAGACCCAGTACTTC.

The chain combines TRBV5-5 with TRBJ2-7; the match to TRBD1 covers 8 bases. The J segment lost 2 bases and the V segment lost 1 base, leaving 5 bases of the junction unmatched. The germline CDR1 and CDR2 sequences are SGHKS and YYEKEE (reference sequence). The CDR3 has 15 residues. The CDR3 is CASSLLWDRPYEQYF. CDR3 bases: TGTGCCAGCAGCTTGTTATGGGACAGGCCCTACGAGCAGTACTTC.

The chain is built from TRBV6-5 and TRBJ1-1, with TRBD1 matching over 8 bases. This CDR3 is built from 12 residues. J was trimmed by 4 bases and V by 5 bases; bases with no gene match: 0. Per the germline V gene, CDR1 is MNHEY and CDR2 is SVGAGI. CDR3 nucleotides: TGTGCCAGCAGTACAGGGGGCACTGAAGCTTTCTTT. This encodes CASSTGGTEAFF.

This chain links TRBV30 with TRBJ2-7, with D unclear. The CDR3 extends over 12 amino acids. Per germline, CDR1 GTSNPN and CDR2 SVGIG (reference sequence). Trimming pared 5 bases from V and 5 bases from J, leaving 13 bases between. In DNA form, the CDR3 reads TGTGCCTGGTCCTATTCTGTCCACGAGCAGTACTTC. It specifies CAWSYSVHEQYF.

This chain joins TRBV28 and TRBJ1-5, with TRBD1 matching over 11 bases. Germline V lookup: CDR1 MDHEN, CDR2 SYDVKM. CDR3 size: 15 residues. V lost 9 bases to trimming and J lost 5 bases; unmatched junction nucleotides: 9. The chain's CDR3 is CASLLRDRGYQPQHF. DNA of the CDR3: TGTGCCAGTCTACTCCGGGACAGGGGGTATCAGCCCCAGCATTTT.

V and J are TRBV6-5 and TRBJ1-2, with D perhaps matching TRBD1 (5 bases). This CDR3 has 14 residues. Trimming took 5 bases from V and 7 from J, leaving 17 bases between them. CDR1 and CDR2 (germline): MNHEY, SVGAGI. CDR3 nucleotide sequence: TGTGCCAGCAGTAGGGGACTTAGCAACGGTGGCTACACCTTC. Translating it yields CASSRGLSNGGYTF.

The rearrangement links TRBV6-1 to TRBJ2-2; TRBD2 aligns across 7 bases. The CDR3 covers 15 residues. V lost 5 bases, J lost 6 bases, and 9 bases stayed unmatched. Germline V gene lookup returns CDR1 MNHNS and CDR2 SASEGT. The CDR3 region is CASSLTLRGAGELFF. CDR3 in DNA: TGTGCCAGCAGTCTGACCCTCCGGGGGGCCGGGGAGCTGTTTTTT.

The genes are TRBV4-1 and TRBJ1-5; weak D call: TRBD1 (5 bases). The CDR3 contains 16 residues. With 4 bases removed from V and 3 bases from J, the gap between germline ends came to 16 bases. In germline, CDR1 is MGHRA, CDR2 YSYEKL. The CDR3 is CASSPGLGEINQPQHF. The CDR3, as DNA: TGCGCCAGCAGCCCCGGTTTAGGGGAAATCAATCAGCCCCAGCATTTT.

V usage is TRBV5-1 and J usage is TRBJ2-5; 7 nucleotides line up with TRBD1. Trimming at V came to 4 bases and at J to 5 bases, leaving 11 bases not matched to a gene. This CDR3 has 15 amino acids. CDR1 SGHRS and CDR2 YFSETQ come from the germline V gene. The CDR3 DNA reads TGCGCCAGCAGCAGTCCGACAGGGATGAGGGAGACCCAGTACTTC. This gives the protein CASSSPTGMRETQYF.

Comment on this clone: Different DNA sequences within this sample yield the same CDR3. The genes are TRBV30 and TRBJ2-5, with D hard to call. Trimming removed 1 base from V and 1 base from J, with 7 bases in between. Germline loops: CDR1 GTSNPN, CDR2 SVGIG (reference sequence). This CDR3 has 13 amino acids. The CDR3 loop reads CAWSGAGQETQYF. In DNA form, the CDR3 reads TGTGCCTGGAGTGGGGCCGGCCAAGAGACCCAGTACTTC.

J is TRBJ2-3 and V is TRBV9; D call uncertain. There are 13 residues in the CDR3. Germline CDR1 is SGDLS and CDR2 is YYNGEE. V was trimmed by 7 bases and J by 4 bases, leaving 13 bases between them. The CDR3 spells CASSRLGPDTQYF. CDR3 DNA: TGTGCCAGCTCCCGGCTGGGCCCAGATACGCAGTATTTT.

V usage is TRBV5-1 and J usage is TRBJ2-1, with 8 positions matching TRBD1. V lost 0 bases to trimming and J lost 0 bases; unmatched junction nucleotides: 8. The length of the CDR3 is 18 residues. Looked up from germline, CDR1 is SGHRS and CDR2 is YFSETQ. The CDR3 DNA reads TGCGCCAGCAGCTTGGGCTCAGGGGGCACGCTCTCCTACAATGAGCAGTTCTTC. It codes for CASSLGSGGTLSYNEQFF.

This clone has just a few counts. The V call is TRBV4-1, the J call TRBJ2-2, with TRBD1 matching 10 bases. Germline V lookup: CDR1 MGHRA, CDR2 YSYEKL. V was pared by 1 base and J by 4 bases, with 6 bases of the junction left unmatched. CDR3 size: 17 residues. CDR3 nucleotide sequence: TGCGCCAGCAGCCAAGCCCGGGACAGGGGAAGCACCGGGGAGCTGTTTTTT. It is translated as CASSQARDRGSTGELFF.

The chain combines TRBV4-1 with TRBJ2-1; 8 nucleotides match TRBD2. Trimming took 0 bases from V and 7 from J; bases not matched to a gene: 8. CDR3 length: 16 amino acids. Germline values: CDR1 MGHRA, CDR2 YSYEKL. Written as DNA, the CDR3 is TGCGCCAGCAGCCAAGATGTGGCGGGGGGAAGGAATGAGCAGTTCTTC. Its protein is CASSQDVAGGRNEQFF.

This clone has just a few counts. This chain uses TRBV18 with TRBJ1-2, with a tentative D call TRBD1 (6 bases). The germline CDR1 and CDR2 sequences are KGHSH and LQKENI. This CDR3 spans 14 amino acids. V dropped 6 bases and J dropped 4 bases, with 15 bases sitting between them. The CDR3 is CASSPGSGAYGYTF. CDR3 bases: TGTGCCAGCTCCCCAGGGTCAGGGGCCTATGGCTACACCTTC.

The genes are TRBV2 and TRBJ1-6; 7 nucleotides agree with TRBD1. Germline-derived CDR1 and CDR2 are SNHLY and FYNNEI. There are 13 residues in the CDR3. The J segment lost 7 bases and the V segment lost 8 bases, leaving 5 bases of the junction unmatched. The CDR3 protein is CASRDSRNSPLHF. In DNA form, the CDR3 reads TGTGCCAGCCGGGACAGTCGAAATTCACCCCTCCACTTT.

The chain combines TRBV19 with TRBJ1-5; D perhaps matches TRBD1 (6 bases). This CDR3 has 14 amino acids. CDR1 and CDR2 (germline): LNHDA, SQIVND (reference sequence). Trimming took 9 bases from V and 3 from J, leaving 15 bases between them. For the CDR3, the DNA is TGTGCCAGCCAACCGACAGGTCACAATCAGCCCCAGCATTTT. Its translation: CASQPTGHNQPQHF.

The CDR3 reads CASGFWTGGSNQPQHF. In nucleotides, the CDR3 is TGTGCCAGTGGATTTTGGACAGGGGGGAGCAATCAGCCCCAGCATTTT. The V call is TRBV19, the J call TRBJ1-5; TRBD1 matches 10 bases. Trimming at V came to 8 bases and at J to 1 base, leaving 8 bases not matched to a gene. CDR1 is LNHDA, CDR2 SQIVND, per germline (reference sequence). The CDR3 totals 16 residues.

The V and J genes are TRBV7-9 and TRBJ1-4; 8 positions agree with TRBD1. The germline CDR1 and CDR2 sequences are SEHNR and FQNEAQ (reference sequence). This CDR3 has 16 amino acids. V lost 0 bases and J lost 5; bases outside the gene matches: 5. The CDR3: CASSLAGQGVNEKLFF. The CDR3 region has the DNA TGTGCCAGCAGCTTAGCCGGACAGGGCGTCAATGAAAAACTGTTTTTT.

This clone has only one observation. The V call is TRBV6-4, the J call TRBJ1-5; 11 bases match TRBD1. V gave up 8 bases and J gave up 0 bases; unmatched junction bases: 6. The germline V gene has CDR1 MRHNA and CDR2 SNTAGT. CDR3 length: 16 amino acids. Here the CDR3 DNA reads TGTGCCAGCCCGGGACAGGGGGGCGATAGCAATCAGCCCCAGCATTTT. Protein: CASPGQGGDSNQPQHF.

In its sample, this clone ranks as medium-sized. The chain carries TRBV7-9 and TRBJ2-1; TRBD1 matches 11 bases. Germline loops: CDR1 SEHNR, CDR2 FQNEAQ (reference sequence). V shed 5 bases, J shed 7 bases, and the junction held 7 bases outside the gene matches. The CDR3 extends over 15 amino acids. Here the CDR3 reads CASSPGTGGKNEQFF. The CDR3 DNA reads TGTGCCAGCAGCCCCGGGACAGGGGGTAAGAATGAGCAGTTCTTC. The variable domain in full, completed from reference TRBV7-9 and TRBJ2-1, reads DTGVSQNPRHKITKRGQNVTFRCDPISEHNRLYWYRQTLGQGPEFLTYFQNEAQLEKSRLLSDRFSAERPKGSFSTLEIQRTEQGDSAMYLCASSPGTGGKNEQFFGPGTRLTVL.

The CDR3 DNA reads as TGTGCCAGCAGCTCCCCGCCTAGCGCGGTAAACAATGAGCAGTTCTTC. The encoded protein is CASSSPPSAVNNEQFF. The V call is TRBV7-8, the J call TRBJ2-1; tentatively, D is TRBD2 (6 bases). Trimming removed 4 bases at V and 5 bases at J, with 18 bases between. Per the germline V gene, CDR1 is SGHVS and CDR2 is FQNEAQ. The CDR3 has 16 residues.

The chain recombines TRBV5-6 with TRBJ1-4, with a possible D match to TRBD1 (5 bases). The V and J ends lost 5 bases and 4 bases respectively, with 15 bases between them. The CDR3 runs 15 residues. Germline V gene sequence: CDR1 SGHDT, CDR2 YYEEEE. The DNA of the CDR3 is TGTGCCAGCAGGCGCTACGGACATAATAATGAAAAACTGTTTTTT. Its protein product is CASRRYGHNNEKLFF. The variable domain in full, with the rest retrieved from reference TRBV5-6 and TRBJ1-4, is DAGVTQSPTHLIKTRGQQVTLRCSPKSGHDTVSWYQQALGQGPQFIFQYYEEEERQRGNFPDRFSGHQFPNYSSELNVNALLLGDSALYLCASRRYGHNNEKLFFGSGTQLSVL.

For the CDR3, the DNA is TGTGCCAGCAGGAGGACAGGGAGCACAGATACGCAGTATTTT. It is translated as CASRRTGSTDTQYF. This chain joins TRBV25-1 and TRBJ2-3; 8 bases agree with TRBD1. Trimming took 6 bases from V and 0 from J; bases not matched to a gene: 2. This CDR3 is 14 amino acids long. Germline V lookup: CDR1 MGHDK, CDR2 SYGVNS.

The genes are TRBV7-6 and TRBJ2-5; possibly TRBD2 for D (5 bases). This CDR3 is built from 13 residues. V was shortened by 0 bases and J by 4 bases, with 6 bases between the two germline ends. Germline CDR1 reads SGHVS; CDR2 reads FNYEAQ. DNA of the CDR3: TGTGCCAGCAGCTTAGCAGGAGGAGAGACCCAGTACTTC. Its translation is CASSLAGGETQYF.